This T cell receptor beta chain was observed in a study of PD-1 blockade in classical Hodgkin lymphoma. In the case of this clone: Its antigen is unidentified.

Every patient experienced relapse after autologous stem cell transplantation, and brentuximab vedotin exposure varied. Starting with thawed PBMCs, CD4+ T cells were purified by magnetic negative selection. Study-wide results and limits: By cycle point C4D1, TCR diversity had risen significantly in CD4+ cells (but not CD8+ cells). What drove the repertoire differences, possibly disease activity or prior therapy, has not been defined. Complete responders had baseline diversity similar to newly diagnosed patients.

Profiling relied on immunoSEQ multiplex PCR, and the TCRdb table lists in-frame clones only, not all of them. Seen here are 6,700 or so clones, about four fifths observed once, and the top ten hold less than 4.5%. The clonotype was recovered from a human donor with classical Hodgkin lymphoma. This sample comprised CD4+ T cells from blood, obtained at baseline.

The CDR3 DNA sequence: TGTGCCAGCAGCCACCCGGGGGGAACTAGCGGGGACACAGATACGCAGTATTTT. Translating gives CASSHPGGTSGDTDTQYF. The chain carries TRBV4-2 and TRBJ2-3; 10 nucleotides line up with TRBD2. V shed 3 bases, J shed 2 bases, and the junction held 11 bases outside the gene matches. The CDR3 length is 18 residues. Germline loops: CDR1 LGHNA, CDR2 YNFKEQ.